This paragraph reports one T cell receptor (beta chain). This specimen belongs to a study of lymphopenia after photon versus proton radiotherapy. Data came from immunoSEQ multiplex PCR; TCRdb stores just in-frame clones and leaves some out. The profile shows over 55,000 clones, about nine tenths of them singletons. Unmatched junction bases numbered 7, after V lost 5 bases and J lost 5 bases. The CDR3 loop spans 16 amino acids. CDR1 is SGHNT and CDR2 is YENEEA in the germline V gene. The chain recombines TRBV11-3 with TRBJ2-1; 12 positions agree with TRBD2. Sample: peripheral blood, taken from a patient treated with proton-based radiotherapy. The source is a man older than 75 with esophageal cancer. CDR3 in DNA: TGTGCCAGCAGCATGAGGACTAGCGGGACCGACAATGAGCAGTTCTTC. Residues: CASSMRTSGTDNEQFF. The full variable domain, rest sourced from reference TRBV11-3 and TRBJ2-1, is EAGVVQSPRYKIIEKKQPVAFWCNPISGHNTLYWYLQNLGQGPELLIRYENEEAVDDSQLPKDRFSAERLKGVDSTLKIQPAELGDSAVYLCASSMRTSGTDNEQFFGPGTRLTVL.